This is a list of T cell receptor beta chains from one sample in a study of CD8+ T cells in alopecia areata. Repertoires were generated with immunoSEQ multiplex PCR, while TCRdb's copy carries only in-frame clones and drops some. Of approximately 210,000 clones in the sample, 50% to 70% are singletons; the top ten hold 1.3%. The material sequenced was CD4+ T cells sorted from blood, taken at roughly week 49, from a patient treated with tofacitinib. These receptors were obtained from a human donor with alopecia areata. Both conserved end residues are trimmed from each CDR3.

J	V	CDR3
TRBJ2-3	TRBV2	ASTTTSDTQY
TRBJ2-7	TRBV4-3	ASSLDFQSFYEQY
TRBJ2-5	TRBV25-1	ASSDLGGTQY
TRBJ2-2	TRBV9	ASSGSGLAAGELF
TRBJ2-3	TRBV25-1	ASSGLAGDTQY
TRBJ2-7	TRBV7-8	ASSLVPPSYEQY
TRBJ1-1	TRBV29-1	SVELQNTEAF
TRBJ1-1	TRBV10-2	ASSNRAGAEAF
TRBJ1-1	TRBV6-5	ASSYQANTEAF
TRBJ2-1	TRBV5-6	ASSLGTGVVNEQF
TRBJ1-1	TRBV29-1	SVETSKGTEAF
TRBJ2-3	TRBV5-1	ASSYSATSGTQY
TRBJ2-3	TRBV29-1	SCCPQGTDTQY
TRBJ1-2	TRBV7-2	ASRPGGYGYT
TRBJ2-5	TRBV2	ANRDRALETQY
TRBJ2-7	TRBV9	ASSVAQGLGYEQY
TRBJ1-1	TRBV29-1	SVVPRQANTEAF
TRBJ2-4	TRBV11-2	ASRTTAKNIQY
TRBJ1-5	TRBV5-6	ASSFGAAGPNQPQH
TRBJ2-7	TRBV7-2	ASSTDREQY
TRBJ2-3	TRBV30	AWMGQGMTDTQY
TRBJ2-6	TRBV29-1	SVSDSGANVLT
TRBJ2-7	TRBV5-4	ASSLDYEQY
TRBJ1-1	TRBV10-2	ASSEEVQLSGAEAF
TRBJ2-1	TRBV2	ASSEDLFNEQF
TRBJ1-1	TRBV30	AWSVTRLHTEAF
TRBJ2-4	TRBV29-1	SVRQTLAKNIQY
TRBJ1-2	TRBV13	ASSSGLPLNYGYT
TRBJ2-5	TRBV30	AWTSVGGAGKTQY
TRBJ2-7	TRBV29-1	SVQNRDRDNEQY
TRBJ2-1	TRBV7-2	ASSPIGGSWGNEQF
TRBJ1-5	TRBV7-2	ASSFGAMQPQH
TRBJ2-6	TRBV27	ASSRGDLVSGANVLT
TRBJ1-1	TRBV29-1	SVTDAMNTEAF
TRBJ1-5	TRBV19	ASSITASNQPQH
TRBJ1-1	TRBV7-2	ASSFTRAEAF
TRBJ2-3	TRBV29-1	SVGGVPGRKNTDTQY
TRBJ2-3	TRBV9	ASSFTTGKLTDTQY
TRBJ2-1	TRBV20-1	SAEKSGEQF
TRBJ1-1	TRBV23-1	ASSQPITEAF
TRBJ2-5	TRBV29-1	SVPGQQETQY
TRBJ2-7	TRBV28	ASRPGQGYEQY
TRBJ2-7	TRBV18	ASSPGGEQY
TRBJ2-7	TRBV29-1	SVVSRTVSYEQY
TRBJ2-1	TRBV29-1	SGSGGPSYNEQF
TRBJ2-5	TRBV28	ASTGRETQY
TRBJ2-2	TRBV9	ASSGDFTGELF
TRBJ1-5	TRBV19	ASKIRGENQPQH
TRBJ2-7	TRBV2	ASSALGYEQY
TRBJ2-3	TRBV25-1	ASRSWTPSTDTQY
TRBJ2-7	TRBV30	AWGVSSWQY
TRBJ1-1	TRBV5-1	ASSPQGLRGTWNTEAF
TRBJ2-7	TRBV5-1	ASSLLASGEQY
TRBJ2-5	TRBV18	ASSPVKQETQY
TRBJ1-2	TRBV7-2	ASSSTAQGVGGYT
TRBJ1-2	TRBV29-1	SVTPDRALYGYT
TRBJ1-1	TRBV11-1	ASSASGVITEAF
TRBJ2-7	TRBV25-1	ASSEKYYEQY
TRBJ2-5	TRBV29-1	SVVGQTQETQY